These 13 T cell receptor beta chains share one sample of origin, sequenced in a study of graft-versus-host responses after intestinal transplantation. Clones were sequenced by immunoSEQ multiplex PCR, and TCRdb holds only the in-frame ones, with some missing. The sample has approximately 90,000 clones; just under 95% are singletons. Their cognate antigens are unknown. Sequencing was performed on unstimulated CD8+ T cells sorted from spleen or lymph node cells, taken before transplant. These receptors were collected from a human donor who was the organ donor for an intestinal transplant.

This chain links TRBV7-8 with TRBJ2-2; TRBD2 might be the D (6 bases). Germline assignment: CDR1 SGHVS and CDR2 FQNEAQ. This CDR3 is 15 amino acids long. The ends were cut back, 5 bases at V and 5 bases at J, with 15 bases in the middle. As DNA, the CDR3 is TGTGCCAGCAGCGTCCGACTAGGGGAAACCGGGGAGCTGTTTTTT. Translating gives CASSVRLGETGELFF. The full variable domain, with the rest looked up from reference TRBV7-8 and TRBJ2-2, is GAGVSQSPRYKVAKRGQDVALRCDPISGHVSLFWYQQALGQGPEFLTYFQNEAQLDKSGLPSDRFFAERPEGSVSTLKIQRTQQEDSAVYLCASSVRLGETGELFFGEGSRLTVL.

The V call is TRBV4-2, the J call TRBJ1-1; D is uncertain. V was pared by 1 base and J by 0 bases, with 9 bases between. Germline lookup yields CDR1 LGHNA and CDR2 YNFKEQ. This CDR3 is 15 amino acids long. CDR3 protein: CASSQGVGLNTEAFF. DNA for the CDR3: TGTGCCAGCAGCCAAGGGGTCGGGTTGAACACTGAAGCTTTCTTT.

This clone showed up just a few times. The rearrangement links TRBV10-1 to TRBJ2-7; TRBD2 is a possible D gene (5 bases). This CDR3 region has 12 residues. Germline V gene sequence: CDR1 WNHNN, CDR2 SYGVQD (reference sequence). Trimming took 6 bases from V and 3 from J, leaving 9 bases between them. CDR3 loop: CASRQLDYEQYF. The CDR3 coding sequence is TGCGCCAGCAGACAACTAGACTACGAGCAGTACTTC.

The V call is TRBV30, the J call TRBJ2-3; possibly TRBD2 for D (7 bases). CDR3 length: 18 residues. Germline values: CDR1 GTSNPN, CDR2 SVGIG (reference sequence). V gave up 0 bases and J gave up 5 bases, with 24 bases separating them. The CDR3 reads CAWSVPAFGGQWEDTQYF. In DNA, the CDR3 is TGTGCCTGGAGTGTCCCCGCTTTCGGGGGGCAGTGGGAAGATACGCAGTATTTT.

The chain couples TRBV4-1 to TRBJ2-7, with TRBD2 identical over 7 bases. CDR3 length equals 14 residues. Per germline, CDR1 MGHRA and CDR2 YSYEKL. V dropped 0 bases and J dropped 5; count of bases not matched to a gene: 4. CDR3 in amino acids: CASSQDGGRNEQYF. The CDR3 DNA reads TGCGCCAGCAGCCAAGACGGGGGGAGGAACGAGCAGTACTTC.

The chain carries TRBV5-1 and TRBJ2-7; TRBD1 agrees at 11 bases. Germline CDR1 and CDR2: SGHRS and YFSETQ. The ends lost 4 bases at V and 5 bases at J; junction bases unmatched: 8. This CDR3 has 15 residues. Written as DNA, the CDR3 is TGCGCCAGCAGCGCCTGGACAGGGGGCGACGACGAGCAGTACTTC. Encoded protein: CASSAWTGGDDEQYF.

The chain carries TRBV5-1 and TRBJ2-7; 7 bases match TRBD2. Germline loops: CDR1 SGHRS, CDR2 YFSETQ. J was trimmed by 2 bases and V by 1 base; bases with no gene match: 3. This CDR3 spans 14 amino acids. CDR3 protein: CASSLLAETYEQYF. The CDR3 region has the DNA TGCGCCAGCAGCTTGCTAGCGGAAACCTACGAGCAGTACTTC. The full variable domain, its missing parts supplied by reference TRBV5-1 and TRBJ2-7, is KAGVTQTPRYLIKTRGQQVTLSCSPISGHRSVSWYQQTPGQGLQFLFEYFSETQRNKGNFPGRFSGRQFSNSRSEMNVSTLELGDSALYLCASSLLAETYEQYFGPGTRLTVT.

The chain has TRBV28 and TRBJ2-7; TRBD1 agrees at 7 bases. Germline V gene data show CDR1 as MDHEN and CDR2 as SYDVKM. With 8 bases clipped from V and 2 bases from J, the junction kept 9 bases outside the gene matches. CDR3 size: 14 residues. CDR3 bases: TGTGCCAGCCGTGACAGGGCCCTTACCTACGAGCAGTACTTC. Translating it yields CASRDRALTYEQYF.

The chain has TRBV11-2 and TRBJ2-3; D gene ambiguous. This CDR3 region has 14 residues. V lost 5 bases to trimming and J lost 2 bases, with 11 bases between them. In germline, CDR1 is SGHAT, CDR2 FQNNGV. In DNA form, the CDR3 reads TGTGCCAGCAGCGATTACCTCTACACAGATACGCAGTATTTT. Translation gives CASSDYLYTDTQYF. The variable domain in full, with the rest retrieved from reference TRBV11-2 and TRBJ2-3, is EAGVAQSPRYKIIEKRQSVAFWCNPISGHATLYWYQQILGQGPKLLIQFQNNGVVDDSQLPKDRFSAERLKGVDSTLKIQPAKLEDSAVYLCASSDYLYTDTQYFGPGTRLTVL.

The rearrangement joins TRBV9 to TRBJ1-1; D remains ambiguous. Looked up from germline, CDR1 is SGDLS and CDR2 is YYNGEE. Trimming left V 4 bases short and J 4 bases short, with 14 bases between. This CDR3 comprises 14 residues. The CDR3, as DNA: TGTGCCAGCAGCCCCTCCGCCGGAGGCACTGAAGCTTTCTTT. Amino acid sequence: CASSPSAGGTEAFF.

V and J are TRBV6-5 and TRBJ2-7, with 9 bases lining up with TRBD1. This CDR3 has 15 amino acids. V was pared by 4 bases and J by 4 bases, with 8 bases of the junction left unmatched. Germline lookup yields CDR1 MNHEY and CDR2 SVGAGI. This CDR3 reads CASSFGTGTGYEQYF. CDR3 coding DNA: TGTGCCAGCAGTTTCGGGACAGGGACGGGATACGAGCAGTACTTC.

The V gene is TRBV10-2, the J gene TRBJ1-1, with 7 nucleotides matching TRBD1. CDR3 length: 14 residues. J lost 3 bases, V lost 5 bases, and 6 bases had no gene match. Germline lookup yields CDR1 WSHSY and CDR2 SAAADI. CDR3: CASSPTGIDTEAFF. CDR3 bases: TGCGCCAGCAGTCCGACAGGGATCGACACTGAAGCTTTCTTT.

The J gene is TRBJ2-1, the V gene TRBV27, with a tentative D call TRBD2 (6 bases). The CDR3 is made up of 16 amino acids. Germline CDR1 is MNHEY and CDR2 is SMNVEV (reference sequence). Trimming left V 5 bases short and J 5 bases short, with 19 bases between. CDR3 amino acids: CASSPRSPGLHNEQFF. The CDR3 nucleotides read TGTGCCAGCAGTCCAAGATCGCCGGGACTTCACAATGAGCAGTTCTTC.